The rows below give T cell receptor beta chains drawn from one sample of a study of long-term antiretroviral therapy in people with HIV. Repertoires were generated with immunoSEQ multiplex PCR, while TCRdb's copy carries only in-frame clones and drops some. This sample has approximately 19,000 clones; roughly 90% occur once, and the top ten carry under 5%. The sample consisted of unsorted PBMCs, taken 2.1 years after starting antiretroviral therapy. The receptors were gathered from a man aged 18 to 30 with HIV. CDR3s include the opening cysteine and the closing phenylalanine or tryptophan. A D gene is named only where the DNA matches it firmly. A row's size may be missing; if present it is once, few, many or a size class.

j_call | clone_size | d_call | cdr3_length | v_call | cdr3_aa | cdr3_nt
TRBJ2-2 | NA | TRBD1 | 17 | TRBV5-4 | CASTRDRVEMSNGELFF | TGTGCCAGCACCCGGGACAGGGTGGAAATGAGTAACGGGGAGCTGTTTTTT
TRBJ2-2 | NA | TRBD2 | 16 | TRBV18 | CASSHTSGRGTGELFF | TGTGCCAGCTCACACACTAGCGGGAGGGGCACCGGGGAGCTGTTTTTT
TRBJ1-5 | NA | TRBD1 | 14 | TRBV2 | CASSPGQGIMAQHF | TGTGCCAGCAGCCCGGGACAGGGCATAATGGCCCAGCATTTT
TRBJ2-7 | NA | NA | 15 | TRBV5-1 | CASSRTGVPAYEQYF | TGCGCCAGCAGCAGGACTGGAGTACCGGCTTACGAGCAGTACTTC
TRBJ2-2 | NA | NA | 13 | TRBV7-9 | CASSLTATGELFF | TGTGCCAGCAGCTTAACAGCCACCGGGGAGCTGTTTTTT
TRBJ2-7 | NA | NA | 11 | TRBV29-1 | CSVTATYEQYF | TGCAGCGTAACAGCCACCTACGAGCAGTACTTC
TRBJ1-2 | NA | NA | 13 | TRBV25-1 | CASSEYQNYGYTF | TGTGCCAGCAGTGAATACCAGAACTATGGCTACACCTTC
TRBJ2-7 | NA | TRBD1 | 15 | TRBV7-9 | CASSSQDRVSYEQYF | TGTGCCAGCAGCTCCCAGGACAGGGTTTCCTACGAGCAGTACTTC
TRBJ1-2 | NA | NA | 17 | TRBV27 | CASSLSFMGGGDYGYTF | TGTGCCAGCAGTTTATCCTTTATGGGAGGAGGAGACTATGGCTACACCTTC
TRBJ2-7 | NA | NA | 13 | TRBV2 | CASSSTEWGEQYF | TGTGCCAGCAGTTCGACTGAATGGGGCGAGCAGTACTTC
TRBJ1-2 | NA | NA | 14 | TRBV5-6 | CASSLDHPNYGYTF | TGTGCCAGCAGCCTCGACCACCCTAACTATGGCTACACCTTC
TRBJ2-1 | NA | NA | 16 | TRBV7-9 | CASTLRASVSRDEQFF | TGTGCCAGCACCCTAAGGGCTAGCGTTTCCAGAGATGAGCAGTTCTTC
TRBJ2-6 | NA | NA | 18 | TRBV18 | CASSHGTPARSGANVLTF | TGTGCCAGCTCACACGGGACACCCGCCCGCTCTGGGGCCAACGTCCTGACTTTC
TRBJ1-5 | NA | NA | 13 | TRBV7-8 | CASSSTRQRPQHF | TGTGCCAGCAGCTCAACTCGACAGCGGCCCCAGCATTTT
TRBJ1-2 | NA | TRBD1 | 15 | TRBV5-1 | CASSYSTGDNYGYTF | TGCGCCAGCAGCTATTCGACAGGGGATAACTATGGCTACACCTTC
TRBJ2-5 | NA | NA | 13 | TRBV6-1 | CATSDGLPRTQYF | TGTGCCACCTCGGACGGCCTCCCGAGGACCCAGTACTTC
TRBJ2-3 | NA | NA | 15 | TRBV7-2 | CASSLVRSYTDTQYF | TGTGCCAGCAGCTTAGTACGTTCGTACACAGATACGCAGTATTTT
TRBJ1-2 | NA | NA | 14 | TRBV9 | CASSLADRNYGYTF | TGTGCCAGCAGCCTTGCTGACAGAAACTATGGCTACACCTTC
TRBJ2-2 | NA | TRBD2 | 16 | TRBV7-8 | CASSLPSGRNTGELFF | TGTGCCAGCAGCCTTCCCAGCGGGAGGAACACCGGGGAGCTGTTTTTT
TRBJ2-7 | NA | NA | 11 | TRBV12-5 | CASGLGYEQYF | TGTGCTAGTGGTTTAGGTTACGAGCAGTACTTC
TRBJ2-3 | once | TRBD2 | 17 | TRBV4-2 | CASSQGAAGGDTDTQYF | TGTGCCAGCAGCCAAGGGGCGGCGGGAGGAGACACAGATACGCAGTATTTT
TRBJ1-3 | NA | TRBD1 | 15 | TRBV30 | CAWSGQGFSGNTIYF | TGTGCCTGGAGTGGACAGGGATTCTCTGGAAACACCATATATTTT
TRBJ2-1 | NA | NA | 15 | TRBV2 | CASSEGGRRFNEQFF | TGTGCCAGCAGTGAAGGTGGTAGGAGATTCAATGAGCAGTTCTTC
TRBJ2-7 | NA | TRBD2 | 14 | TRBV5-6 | CASSNSGTSREQYF | TGTGCCAGCAGCAATAGCGGGACCTCCCGCGAGCAGTACTTC
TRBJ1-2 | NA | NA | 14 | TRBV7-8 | CASSFSLGDYGYTF | TGTGCCAGCAGCTTTAGTCTGGGGGACTATGGCTACACCTTC
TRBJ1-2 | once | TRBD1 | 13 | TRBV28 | CASTKTGFYGYTF | TGTGCCAGCACCAAGACAGGGTTCTATGGCTACACCTTC
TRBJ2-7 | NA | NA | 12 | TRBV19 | CASCDRSGEQYF | TGTGCCAGTTGCGACAGGTCTGGCGAGCAGTACTTC
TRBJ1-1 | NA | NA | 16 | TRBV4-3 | CASSQDAPGPTEEAFF | TGCGCCAGCAGCCAAGATGCCCCGGGGCCCACCGAAGAAGCTTTCTTT
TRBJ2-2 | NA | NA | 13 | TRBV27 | CASRSGAAGELFF | TGTGCCAGCAGGTCCGGGGCAGCCGGGGAGCTGTTTTTT
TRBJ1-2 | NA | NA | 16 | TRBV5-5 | CASSLGAGDFVYGYTF | TGTGCCAGCAGCTTAGGGGCAGGGGACTTTGTCTATGGCTACACCTTC
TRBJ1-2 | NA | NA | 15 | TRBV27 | CASSTVGLANYGYTF | TGTGCCAGCAGTACGGTGGGCTTAGCTAACTATGGCTACACCTTC
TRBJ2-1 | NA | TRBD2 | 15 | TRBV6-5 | CASSYGSGGANEQFF | TGTGCCAGCAGTTACGGGAGCGGGGGGGCCAATGAGCAGTTCTTC
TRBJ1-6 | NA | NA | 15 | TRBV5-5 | CASSRILDSGSPLHF | TGTGCCAGCAGCAGAATACTCGATAGCGGTTCACCCCTCCACTTT
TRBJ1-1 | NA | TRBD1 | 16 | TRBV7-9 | CASSLGGTAENTEAFF | TGTGCCAGCAGCTTAGGCGGGACAGCCGAGAACACTGAAGCTTTCTTT
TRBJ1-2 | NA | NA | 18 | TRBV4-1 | CASSQEKVVMDGDYGYTF | TGCGCCAGCAGCCAAGAGAAGGTTGTCATGGACGGCGACTATGGCTACACCTTC
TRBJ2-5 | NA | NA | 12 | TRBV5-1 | CASTPGSETQYF | TGCGCCAGCACCCCGGGGTCAGAGACCCAGTACTTC
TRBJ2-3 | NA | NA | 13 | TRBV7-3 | CASSFSSTDTQYF | TGTGCCAGCAGCTTCTCTAGCACAGATACGCAGTATTTT
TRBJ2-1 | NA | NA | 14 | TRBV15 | CATSRGQTYNEQFF | TGTGCCACCAGCAGAGGACAGACATACAATGAGCAGTTCTTC
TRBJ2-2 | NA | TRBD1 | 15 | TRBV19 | CASSTTGGLAGELFF | TGTGCCAGTAGTACCACAGGGGGATTGGCCGGGGAGCTGTTTTTT
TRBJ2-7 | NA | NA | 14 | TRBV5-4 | CASSLGVVSYEQYF | TGTGCCAGCAGCTTGGGCGTGGTGTCCTACGAGCAGTACTTC
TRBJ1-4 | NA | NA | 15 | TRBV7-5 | CARSFPGPTNEKLFF | TGTGCCAGAAGCTTTCCGGGACCCACTAATGAAAAACTGTTTTTT
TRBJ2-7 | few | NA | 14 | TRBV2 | CASTQGPVAYEQYF | TGTGCCAGCACCCAGGGGCCCGTTGCCTACGAGCAGTACTTC
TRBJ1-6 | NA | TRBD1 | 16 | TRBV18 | CASSPSAGGGGSPLHF | TGTGCCAGCTCACCGTCTGCAGGGGGCGGCGGATCACCCCTCCACTTT
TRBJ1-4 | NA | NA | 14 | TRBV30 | CAWSVGDDGEKLFF | TGTGCCTGGAGTGTAGGGGATGATGGGGAAAAACTGTTTTTT
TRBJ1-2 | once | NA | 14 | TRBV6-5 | CASINGGVGNGYTF | TGTGCCAGCATCAATGGGGGGGTGGGAAATGGCTACACCTTC
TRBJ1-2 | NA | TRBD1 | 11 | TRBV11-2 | CASTTGVRYTF | TGTGCCAGCACGACAGGGGTACGCTACACCTTC
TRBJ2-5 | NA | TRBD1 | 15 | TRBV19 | CASSPDRESQETQYF | TGTGCCAGTAGCCCGGACAGGGAATCCCAAGAGACCCAGTACTTC
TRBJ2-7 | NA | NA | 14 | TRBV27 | CASSRGGKFYEQYF | TGTGCCAGCTCCCGCGGCGGTAAATTCTACGAGCAGTACTTC
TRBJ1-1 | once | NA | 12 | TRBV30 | CAWSALGTEAFF | TGCGCCTGGAGTGCCTTGGGCACTGAAGCTTTCTTT
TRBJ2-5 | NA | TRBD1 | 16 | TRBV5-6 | CASSQDRGRLLETQYF | TGTGCCAGCAGCCAAGACAGGGGGCGACTTCTGGAGACCCAGTACTTC
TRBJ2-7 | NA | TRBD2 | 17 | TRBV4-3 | CASSQTTSGGSSYEQYF | TGCGCCAGCAGCCAAACCACCAGCGGGGGAAGCTCCTACGAGCAGTACTTC
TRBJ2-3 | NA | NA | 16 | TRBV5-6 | CASSFRGRKVTDTQYF | TGTGCCAGCAGCTTCAGGGGCAGGAAGGTCACAGATACGCAGTATTTT
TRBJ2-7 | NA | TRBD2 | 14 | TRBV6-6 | CASSLLAGGGEQYF | TGTGCCAGCAGCCTACTAGCGGGAGGGGGGGAGCAGTACTTC
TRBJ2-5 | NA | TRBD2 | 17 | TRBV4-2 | CASAPGLAGEWEETQYF | TGTGCCAGTGCACCGGGACTAGCGGGGGAATGGGAAGAGACCCAGTACTTC
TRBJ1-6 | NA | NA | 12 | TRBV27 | CASSDSNSPLHF | TGTGCCAGCAGCGACAGTAATTCACCCCTCCACTTT
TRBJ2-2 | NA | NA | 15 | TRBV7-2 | CASCRPLDNTGELFF | TGTGCCAGCTGCCGGCCTTTGGACAACACCGGGGAGCTGTTTTTT
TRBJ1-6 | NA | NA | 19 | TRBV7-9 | CASSLEGNSVGSYNSPLHF | TGTGCCAGCAGCTTAGAAGGAAACTCGGTGGGTTCCTATAATTCACCCCTCCACTTT
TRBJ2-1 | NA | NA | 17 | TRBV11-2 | CASSLTGDLDRLDEQFF | TGTGCCAGCAGCTTAACGGGGGACTTGGACCGATTGGATGAGCAGTTCTTC
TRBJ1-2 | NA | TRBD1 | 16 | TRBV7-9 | CASSLVPTGGNYGYTF | TGTGCCAGCAGCTTAGTTCCGACAGGGGGCAACTATGGCTACACCTTC